This TCR beta chain was recovered during a study of siplizumab effects on memory and regulatory T cells (dated by TCRdb to the late 2010s). For the wider study: The study looked at the effect of siplizumab, an anti-CD2 antibody, on alloreactive T-cell subsets in allogeneic mixed lymphocyte reactions made from human PBMCs. The full study reports these points: Whether proliferating Tregs from siplizumab cultures were suppressive was not functionally confirmed. Because sequences at frequencies below about 10^-5 were poorly captured, only a minor fraction of alloreactive clones could be mapped back to unstimulated subsets. Greater diversity appeared to be present in unstimulated naive T cells than in memory T cells, and a substantial contribution to the alloresponse seemed to be made by naive cells. In reactions with siplizumab, an average of 68.8% of mappable alloreactive CD4+ clones were Treg-derived, compared with around 28% in control reactions. The cumulative frequency of alloreactive sequences traceable to unstimulated CD4+ memory T cells was significantly reduced by siplizumab. For roughly 80-95% of proliferating CD4+ or CD8+ clones, no naive or memory phenotype could be assigned.

Relative to germline, V is 10 bases shorter and J is 4 bases shorter, with 19 bases between their ends. There are 15 amino acids in the CDR3, from cysteine to phenylalanine inclusive. The read is trimmed to its CDR3 DNA, 45 bases read in frame from base 1. CDR1 and CDR2, looked up from the germline V gene, are MDHEN and SYDVKM. Library prep was done by the immunoSEQ multiplex PCR assay. About 10^5 TCR templates per sample were assayed on the deep sequencing platform. Genomic DNA extracted from sorted T cells was used for TCRbeta CDR3 sequencing. As for how the authors treated the data: The R programming language was used for clonal analysis of the TCRbeta CDR3 data. Unstimulated samples were compared with post-reaction CFSE-low samples to define alloreactive CD4+ and CD8+ clones. Alloreactive CD4+ clones were assigned to regulatory or non-regulatory origin by matching sequences to sorted unstimulated Treg and non-Treg repertoires. The immuneACCESS repertoire file appears here via TCRdb, limited to in-frame rearrangements. These files lack a portion of the clones; in checked studies, under half of the deficit traces to unresolved V genes, and the cause of the others is not known. The DNA was the basis for D and trimming; V, J and clone size are from that table. This sample gives about 100,000 clones in total; about 95% of them show up just once. The ten largest clones capture about 1.5% of the sample.

Sorted unstimulated T cells and proliferating T cells recovered from mixed lymphocyte reactions underwent TCRbeta CDR3 sequencing. Fresh whole blood from ten HLA-typed healthy donors was used as the source from which PBMCs were isolated. Unstimulated CD4+ non-regulatory T cells were FACS-sorted to map the origin of alloreactive clones. As for this clone: No cognate antigen has been identified for it. No base qualities exist here, and no much larger clone lies one base off it.

The sequence was collected from a human donor in good health. Recombination linked TRBV28 to TRBJ2-2; the best D guess is TRBD1, with 7 bases matching. What was sequenced was non-Treg CD4+ T cells sorted from blood. The cell subset or site label on this specimen signifies: FACS-sorted unstimulated CD4+ non-regulatory T cells. CDR3 loop: CAIGRRDSGTGELFF. The base sequence is TGTGCCATCGGGCGGAGGGACAGTGGCACCGGGGAGCTGTTTTTT.